This T cell receptor (beta chain) was sequenced during a study of T cell responses to AZD1222 COVID-19 vaccine. Study conclusions and caveats: Only a handful of AZD1222 recipients, roughly six in all, had baseline seropositivity. Nearly half of spike-specific TCRs reportedly go after variant regions that carry no mutations. Spike-spanning, vaccine-associated CD4 TCRs were dominant at 160-218 and 743-854.

Notes on this clone: Its antigen is as yet unknown.

The CDR3 runs 17 residues. Looked up from germline, CDR1 is SGHTA and CDR2 is FQGNSA. Trimming cost V 5 bases and J 1 base; bases outside gene matches: 7. Data came from immunoSEQ multiplex PCR; TCRdb stores just in-frame clones and leaves some out. This repertoire shows around 130,000 clones, 92% found once; its top ten account for 0.9% to 1.3%. This sample comprised peripheral blood, obtained 28 days after the second AZD1222 dose. This chain uses TRBV7-2 with TRBJ2-7; 14 nucleotides line up with TRBD2. This sequence was found in an adult who received the AZD1222 COVID-19 vaccine. The CDR3 DNA follows: TGTGCCAGCAGCCAGACTAGCGGGAGGGGGATTTCCTACGAGCAGTACTTC. Its translation: CASSQTSGRGISYEQYF.